Presented here are 28 T cell receptor beta chains from one specimen sequenced in a study of OX40 agonist ivuxolimab in advanced cancers. Libraries were prepared by immunoSEQ multiplex PCR; TCRdb keeps only in-frame clonotypes and omits some of them. The repertoire has 50,000 to 75,000 clones, approximately 86% of them found once; the top ten carry 0.55%. This specimen consisted of CD4+ or CD8+ T cells sorted from blood, obtained in a trial of the OX40 agonist ivuxolimab. The receptors were gathered from an adult with an advanced solid tumor such as melanoma, head and neck, liver or kidney cancer.

This clone was recorded a few times. This rearrangement joins TRBV15 to TRBJ1-5; the D is unclear. Between the trimmed V and J ends, which lost 1 base and 5 bases, there was a span of 6 bases. Germline lookup yields CDR1 LNHNV and CDR2 YYDKDF (reference sequence). The CDR3 length is 13 residues. CDR3 sequence (DNA): TGTGCCACCAGCAGAGGGCCTGATCAGCCCCAGCATTTT. As protein: CATSRGPDQPQHF. The variable domain in full, completed from reference TRBV15 and TRBJ1-5, reads DAMVIQNPRYQVTQFGKPVTLSCSQTLNHNVMYWYQQKSSQAPKLLFHYYDKDFNNEADTPDNFQSRRPNTSFCFLDIRSPGLGDTAMYLCATSRGPDQPQHFGDGTRLSIL.

J is TRBJ1-2 and V is TRBV4-2, with D unresolved. CDR1 is LGHNA and CDR2 is YNFKEQ in the germline V gene. This CDR3 comprises 14 residues. V lost 4 bases to trimming and J lost 2 bases, with 11 bases between them. The chain's CDR3 is CASSPDQENYGYTF. CDR3 nucleotides: TGTGCCAGCAGCCCAGATCAGGAGAACTATGGCTACACCTTC.

V gene TRBV5-4 combines with J gene TRBJ2-5; D perhaps matches TRBD2 (6 bases). CDR3 length equals 15 residues. Trimming removed 4 bases from V and 3 bases from J, with 16 bases in between. Germline-derived CDR1 and CDR2 are SGHNT and YYREEE (reference sequence). CDR3 bases: TGTGCCAGCAGCGTGGCCGGGACTCTGAAAGAGACCCAGTACTTC. Translated: CASSVAGTLKETQYF.

This rearrangement joins TRBV9 to TRBJ2-1; 8 nucleotides align to TRBD1. V trimming: 2 bases; J trimming: 8 bases; junction bases outside the gene matches: 6. This CDR3 spans 14 amino acids. Germline CDR1 SGDLS, CDR2 YYNGEE. This chain's CDR3 is CASSVHRGDDEQFF. CDR3 in DNA: TGTGCCAGCAGCGTTCACAGGGGGGATGATGAGCAGTTCTTC.

This chain links TRBV7-2 with TRBJ2-2; D perhaps matches TRBD1 (6 bases). In germline, CDR1 is SGHTA, CDR2 FQGNSA. Trimming removed 2 bases from V and 5 bases from J, with 12 bases in between. The CDR3 runs to 15 residues. Here the CDR3 reads CASSLPGTPTGELFF. DNA for the CDR3: TGTGCCAGCAGCTTACCCGGGACACCGACCGGGGAGCTGTTTTTT.

J is TRBJ2-2 and V is TRBV29-1, with D maybe TRBD1 (6 bases). The germline CDR1 and CDR2 sequences are SQVTM and ANQGSEA. V lost 3 bases to trimming and J lost 4 bases, with 9 bases between them. The CDR3 loop spans 13 amino acids. In DNA, the CDR3 is TGCAGCGTTGATGCAGGGGTCACCGGGGAGCTGTTTTTT. The encoded protein is CSVDAGVTGELFF.

The chain has TRBV7-2 and TRBJ2-7, with 8 bases matching TRBD1. The germline CDR1 and CDR2 sequences are SGHTA and FQGNSA. The V segment lost 3 bases and the J segment 7 bases; nucleotides outside the gene matches: 8. The CDR3 runs 14 residues. The CDR3 sequence: CASSFSQGAGEQYF. CDR3 nucleotide sequence: TGTGCCAGCAGCTTTAGCCAGGGGGCTGGGGAGCAGTACTTC. Full variable domain (outside the CDR3, taken from reference TRBV7-2 and TRBJ2-7): GAGVSQSPSNKVTEKGKDVELRCDPISGHTALYWYRQSLGQGLEFLIYFQGNSAPDKSGLPSDRFSAERTGGSVSTLTIQRTQQEDSAVYLCASSFSQGAGEQYFGPGTRLTVT.

As to this clone: The sample contains more than one DNA sequence encoding this CDR3. This chain joins TRBV7-9 and TRBJ2-3; 11 nucleotides match TRBD2. Looked up from germline, CDR1 is SEHNR and CDR2 is FQNEAQ (reference sequence). V shed 5 bases and J 0 bases; nucleotides not matched to a gene: 7. The CDR3 totals 17 residues. The CDR3 DNA follows: TGTGCCAGCAGCCCCGGGACTAGCGGTGCTAGCACAGATACGCAGTATTTT. It translates to CASSPGTSGASTDTQYF.

The chain combines TRBV11-2 with TRBJ2-2; TRBD2 matches at 12 bases. In germline, CDR1 is SGHAT, CDR2 FQNNGV. V lost 6 bases and J lost 7; bases outside the gene matches: 9. The CDR3 runs 16 residues. CDR3: CASRRRLAGDIGELFF. The CDR3 DNA reads as TGTGCCAGCAGGAGACGACTAGCGGGAGATATCGGGGAGCTGTTTTTT. The entire variable domain, with the rest obtained from reference TRBV11-2 and TRBJ2-2, is as follows: EAGVAQSPRYKIIEKRQSVAFWCNPISGHATLYWYQQILGQGPKLLIQFQNNGVVDDSQLPKDRFSAERLKGVDSTLKIQPAKLEDSAVYLCASRRRLAGDIGELFFGEGSRLTVL.

The rearrangement links TRBV5-1 to TRBJ2-1; unclear D gene. The germline V gene encodes CDR1 SGHRS and CDR2 YFSETQ. V dropped 4 bases and J dropped 7 bases, with 9 bases sitting between them. The length of the CDR3 is 12 residues. CDR3 sequence reads: CASSILGNEQFF. DNA for the CDR3: TGCGCCAGCAGCATTCTAGGGAATGAGCAGTTCTTC.

This clone was seen only once. The CDR3 region is CASSLYPQGTYNEQFF. In DNA form, the CDR3 reads TGTGCCAGCAGCTTGTACCCGCAGGGGACATACAATGAGCAGTTCTTC. The chain couples TRBV5-4 to TRBJ2-1; a weak D match, TRBD1 (6 bases). This CDR3 has 16 residues. Between the trimmed V and J ends, which lost 1 base and 4 bases, there was a span of 15 bases. Germline V gene data show CDR1 as SGHNT and CDR2 as YYREEE (reference sequence).

This clone was seen just once. The gene calls are TRBV19 and TRBJ1-2, with TRBD1 matching over 8 bases. J lost 8 bases, V lost 6 bases, and 5 bases had no gene match. In germline, CDR1 is LNHDA, CDR2 SQIVND (reference sequence). This CDR3 contains 12 residues. The CDR3 nucleotides read TGTGCCAGTAGACACGGACAGGGAGGCTACACCTTC. It specifies CASRHGQGGYTF. The complete variable domain, with remaining parts taken from reference TRBV19 and TRBJ1-2, reads DGGITQSPKYLFRKEGQNVTLSCEQNLNHDAMYWYRQDPGQGLRLIYYSQIVNDFQKGDIAEGYSVSREKKESFPLTVTSAQKNPTAFYLCASRHGQGGYTFGSGTRLTVV.

V is TRBV28 and J is TRBJ2-4; tentative D call: TRBD2 (6 bases). V dropped 2 bases and J dropped 13 bases, with 9 bases sitting between them. CDR3 length: 11 residues. CDR1 is MDHEN and CDR2 is SYDVKM in the germline V gene. The CDR3 bases are TGTGCCAGCAGTTTACGGGACTCGCAGTACTTC. Amino acids: CASSLRDSQYF.

This chain connects TRBV18 to TRBJ2-1; the match to TRBD2 covers 7 bases. The V gene's germline CDR1 is KGHSH and CDR2 LQKENI. This CDR3 has 13 residues. The V and J ends lost 6 bases and 8 bases, in that order; junction bases with no gene match: 7. Here the CDR3 DNA reads TGTGCCAGCTCGAGCCGGGGGGAGGATGAGCAGTTCTTC. The encoded protein is CASSSRGEDEQFF.

The chain recombines TRBV28 with TRBJ2-1; 8 nucleotides match TRBD2. CDR1 and CDR2 (germline): MDHEN, SYDVKM. The length of the CDR3 is 16 residues. J was trimmed by 3 bases and V by 3 bases; bases with no gene match: 7. Here the CDR3 DNA reads TGTGCCAGCAGTTTCCGCACTAGCGGACTCTACAATGAGCAGTTCTTC. Translation gives CASSFRTSGLYNEQFF.

The chain carries TRBV28 and TRBJ2-1, with 7 bases matching TRBD1. Per germline, CDR1 MDHEN and CDR2 SYDVKM. The CDR3 spans 14 residues. V lost 6 bases, J lost 0 bases, and 2 bases stayed unmatched. The CDR3 nucleotides are TGTGCCAGCAGCAACAGGGGCTCCTACAATGAGCAGTTCTTC. Protein product: CASSNRGSYNEQFF. Drawing the rest from reference TRBV28 and TRBJ2-1, the complete variable domain is DVKVTQSSRYLVKRTGEKVFLECVQDMDHENMFWYRQDPGLGLRLIYFSYDVKMKEKGDIPEGYSVSREKKERFSLILESASTNQTSMYLCASSNRGSYNEQFFGPGTRLTVL.

The V and J genes are TRBV6-1 and TRBJ1-1; 7 bases fit TRBD1. The V gene's germline CDR1 is MNHNS and CDR2 SASEGT. The trim removed 4 bases at V and 4 bases at J, leaving 9 bases unmatched. There are 15 residues in the CDR3. CDR3 residues: CASSVVGRGPTEAFF. CDR3 bases: TGTGCCAGCAGTGTGGTGGGGAGGGGGCCCACTGAAGCTTTCTTT.

This clone was seen a handful of times. The chain has TRBV9 and TRBJ1-1; D remains ambiguous. The V and J ends lost 0 bases and 1 base respectively, with 7 bases between them. The CDR3 has 14 amino acids. Germline CDR1 SGDLS, CDR2 YYNGEE. CDR3 protein: CASSVGVPNTEAFF. For the CDR3, the DNA is TGTGCCAGCAGCGTAGGGGTTCCGAACACTGAAGCTTTCTTT.

The chain recombines TRBV19 with TRBJ1-5, with D unclear. CDR1 is LNHDA, CDR2 SQIVND, per germline (reference sequence). The CDR3 is 15 residues long. Trimming took 7 bases from V and 0 from J, leaving 13 bases between them. CDR3 sequence (DNA): TGTGCCAGTAACAACAGAGCTTATAGCAATCAGCCCCAGCATTTT. The encoded protein is CASNNRAYSNQPQHF.

The chain has TRBV5-1 and TRBJ1-2; unclear D gene. This CDR3 region has 16 residues. Germline assignment: CDR1 SGHRS and CDR2 YFSETQ. V was trimmed by 4 bases and J by 2 bases, leaving 18 bases between them. In DNA form, the CDR3 reads TGCGCCAGCAGCCCCTGGCAGCCCGAAGCCAACTATGGCTACACCTTC. Protein product: CASSPWQPEANYGYTF.

This clone appeared once. The V gene is TRBV28, the J gene TRBJ2-5; D is possibly TRBD1 (5 bases). CDR1 and CDR2 from the germline V gene are MDHEN and SYDVKM. V dropped 2 bases and J dropped 4 bases, with 11 bases sitting between them. The CDR3 length is 14 residues. The CDR3 nucleotides are TGTGCCAGCAGTTTAGGGCAGGGTGGAGAGACCCAGTACTTC. This gives the protein CASSLGQGGETQYF.

This clone was observed a few times. In DNA form, the CDR3 reads TGTGCCAGCAGTTACTCGACAGCTGGAAACACCATATATTTT. As protein: CASSYSTAGNTIYF. The chain is built from TRBV6-6 and TRBJ1-3, with D possibly matching TRBD1 (5 bases). Germline assignment: CDR1 MNHNY and CDR2 SVGAGI (reference sequence). V lost 0 bases, J lost 2 bases, and 5 bases lay in between. This CDR3 is built from 14 residues.

This chain joins TRBV6-1 and TRBJ2-6, with TRBD2 as a possible D gene (5 bases). The germline CDR1 and CDR2 sequences are MNHNS and SASEGT. V was clipped by 11 bases and J by 6 bases, with 20 bases between them. This CDR3 has 15 residues. DNA of the CDR3: TGTGCCGGCACTACGCTCCGGGGTCTGGCCAACGTCCTGACTTTC. This encodes CAGTTLRGLANVLTF.

V usage is TRBV5-4 and J usage is TRBJ2-5; unclear D gene. CDR3 length: 14 amino acids. Trimming took 0 bases from V and 0 from J, leaving 6 bases between them. CDR1 and CDR2 (germline): SGHNT, YYREEE (reference sequence). The chain's CDR3 is CASSLVVNQETQYF. Written as DNA, the CDR3 is TGTGCCAGCAGCTTGGTAGTCAACCAAGAGACCCAGTACTTC.

DNA for the CDR3: TGCGCCAGCAGTGACAGTTTGAAGGGTACTGAAGCTTTCTTT. Amino acids: CASSDSLKGTEAFF. The chain employs TRBV10-2 and TRBJ1-1, with D hard to call. Germline V lookup: CDR1 WSHSY, CDR2 SAAADI. CDR3 length equals 14 residues. V shed 3 bases and J shed 5 bases, with 13 bases lying between them.

This sequence joins TRBV19 and TRBJ1-2; D is uncertain. V shed 0 bases and J shed 0 bases, with 5 bases lying between them. The V gene's germline CDR1 is LNHDA and CDR2 SQIVND (reference sequence). The CDR3 spans 14 residues. The DNA for the CDR3 is TGTGCCAGTAGTATAGAACGGGCTAACTATGGCTACACCTTC. This translates into CASSIERANYGYTF.

A single count supports this clone. The chain employs TRBV6-1 and TRBJ1-6; 8 bases fit TRBD1. Germline lookup yields CDR1 MNHNS and CDR2 SASEGT. The junction had 6 bases not matched to a gene; V was cut back by 4 bases and J by 7 bases. The CDR3 length is 15 residues. The CDR3 protein is CASSGRTGSNSPLHF. DNA for the CDR3: TGTGCCAGCAGTGGGAGGACAGGGTCCAATTCACCCCTCCACTTT.

The rearrangement uses TRBV7-6 and TRBJ2-7; perhaps TRBD2 as D (6 bases). Germline values: CDR1 SGHVS, CDR2 FNYEAQ. With 4 bases removed from V and 2 bases from J, the gap between germline ends came to 15 bases. The CDR3 consists of 15 residues. The CDR3 bases are TGTGCCAGCAGCTCACAGGAGGGAACACCCTACGAGCAGTACTTC. Translated, it gives CASSSQEGTPYEQYF.